The TCR beta chain under discussion was sequenced for a study of shared clonotypes between healthy human individuals (dated by TCRdb to the early 2020s). Some background on the complete study: The cohort included a few men and a couple of women between 18 and 49 years of age. Blood TCR repertoires of about 5 healthy adults were deeply sequenced to estimate repertoire size and the extent of clonotype sharing between individuals. Libraries were prepared and TCR repertoires were sequenced by different laboratories using diverse techniques, in order to increase sequencing depth and limit assay-specific biases. For each donor, three plates each were used for CD4 naive and CD4 memory, two plates were used for CD8 naive, and one plate was used for CD8 memory. Each donor's leukapheresis produced roughly between roughly 0.85 and 9.5 billion PBMCs.

Using the deep immunoSEQ assay, TCR CDR3 regions were amplified from genomic DNA by multiplex PCR. Extracted genomic DNA from each cell subset was distributed evenly across all wells of several immunoSEQ 96-well plates, and each plate was treated as a replicate. For sorted subsets, each replicate PCR was loaded with roughly 190 ng genomic DNA, equivalent to 25,000 to 30,000 T cell genomes. Purified libraries were measured with a Qubit 3.0 fluorometer, size-checked on a Bioanalyzer 2100, and measured again with the KAPA Library Quantification kit. Every immunoSEQ 96-well plate was sequenced on a dedicated single-read 150-cycle Illumina NextSeq 550 flow cell. The study's own analysis went as follows. Because only junctional sequences without quality scores were contained in the immunoSEQ output, filtering matching that applied to full-length reads could not be performed. To assign V/J genes and CDR3, sequences were annotated against IMGT germline references using PyIR, a Python wrapper for IgBLAST v1.9. Any read was removed if the V/J assignment was weak (E-value above 1e-6), the CDR3 was missing, or the read contained stop codons, out-of-frame junctions, or ambiguous translated residues. V3J clonotypes were defined as sequences sharing the same inferred V gene, J gene, and CDR3 amino acid sequence. The percentage overlap between two repertoires was calculated by dividing the number of shared unique clonotypes by the size of the smaller repertoire. Repertoire richness was assessed with RTK rarefaction, the Chao1 estimator, and Recon v2.1 estimates of unobserved clonotypes. OLGA was used to compute generation probabilities for all TCRbeta clonotypes that the gDNA method yielded from a few donors. The clones in this table, taken by TCRdb from immuneACCESS, are in-frame only. Not every clone is retained; where verified, under half of the shortfall comes from an unresolved V gene, and the cause of the rest is unknown. That table gives V, J and clone size, and the DNA gave D and trimming. The sample records approximately 1.1 million clones, around 78% of which are singletons. The ten top clones hold 0.4% to 0.55% of the sample.

The donors were healthy, HIV-negative adults who had no recently reported acute infections or vaccinations. All donors were Caucasian adults living in Nashville, Tennessee, USA. CD4+ T cells were enriched by magnetic negative selection; naive cells were then positively selected on CD45RA, and the negative fraction formed the memory subset. After blood collection by leukapheresis, PBMCs were isolated using Ficoll-Histopaque density gradient centrifugation and then cryopreserved in the vapor phase of liquid nitrogen. Analytical flow cytometry was used to check the purity and quantity of every magnetically sorted T cell population. From each sorted fraction, genomic DNA was isolated and quantified by UV absorbance on a Nanodrop 2000c. Overall study results and their limits: Sharing across a few donors was observed for about 5% of naive CD4, around 3.5% of naive CD8, 2% to 2.5% of memory CD4, and approximately 0.41% of memory CD8 clonotypes. Sampling was restricted to blood, and TCR repertoires in tissue are likely to differ from TCR repertoires in blood. Compared with non-shared clonotypes, the clonotypes found in all four sorted-subset donors had higher generation probabilities. Naive subsets generally had larger estimated clonotype richness than memory subsets did. Even with the large sequencing depth, rarefaction of the sorted-subset datasets indicated that sequencing was incomplete. The small number of donors limited the genetic and exposure-history diversity represented. Based on pairwise subsampling, the degree of clonotype sharing among donors was expected to be affected by sequencing depth.

About this clone itself: Its antigen is not yet known. No much larger clonotype is one base removed from it; base qualities were not supplied.

The V and J ends are trimmed by 4 bases and 1 base, leaving 11 bases between them. According to the germline V gene, CDR1 reads SQVTM and CDR2 reads ANQGSEA. Inclusive of the bounding cysteine and phenylalanine, the CDR3 is 14 residues long. Solely the CDR3 DNA is kept, with 42 bases framed from the first base. Sequenced: memory CD4+ T cells from PBMCs. Read against the paper, the sample's cell subset or site label means: CD45RA-negative fraction. The source is a man between 18 and 29 years old in good health. Some clones in this sample may be carry-over from other donors' samples. The chain employs TRBV29-1 and TRBJ2-1, and TRBD1 may be the D gene, going by 6 matching bases. The CDR3: CSVVARGSYNEQFF. Read as DNA, the sequence is TGCAGCGTTGTTGCCAGGGGATCCTACAATGAGCAGTTCTTC.